This TCR beta chain is from a study of cytomegalovirus exposure and HLA in healthy donors. CDR1 and CDR2 (germline): SGHKS, YYEKEE (reference sequence). The J segment lost 0 bases and the V segment lost 2 bases, leaving 4 bases of the junction unmatched. The CDR3 has 15 residues. As for this clone: Its target is unknown.

General observations from the study: In most subjects, TCR beta sequences reportedly gave accurate predictions of HLA-A and HLA-B alleles. Further analysis, carried out later, found HLA-associated TCR beta chains more clonally expanded than equally common other chains. The records held CMV serostatus as the only immune exposure information. A few V segments could not be told apart, such as TRBV6-2 and TRBV6-3, and were left out.

Amplification used 60 Vbeta primers and 13 Jbeta primers. Assay: immunoSEQ multiplex PCR; the TCRdb copy retains only in-frame clones and omits some. The profile shows about 160,000 clones, over 70% of them singletons. The sequence derives from a woman in her 40s in good health and CMV-seropositive. The chain uses TRBV5-5 and TRBJ2-7; 8 nucleotides align to TRBD1. The sample was PBMCs. CDR3 DNA sequence: TGTGCCAGCAGCTTAGAAACAGGGGGCTCCTACGAGCAGTACTTC. This encodes CASSLETGGSYEQYF.